This T cell receptor (beta chain) was obtained from a study of control samples from healthy donors and cancer patients. TCRdb's copy holds only in-frame clones and misses some; the assay was immunoSEQ multiplex PCR. The sample gives approximately 150,000 clones, under 95% of which show up once; approximately 1.5% is in the top ten. The germline V gene encodes CDR1 LNHDA and CDR2 SQIVND (reference sequence). CDR3 length equals 15 residues. The V gene end was trimmed by 7 bases and the J gene end by 7 bases; junction bases not matched to a gene: 10. The J gene is TRBJ1-6, the V gene TRBV19; 7 bases align to TRBD1. This TCR was sampled from a woman aged 18 to 35 in good health. The specimen was blood. CDR3 region: CASMKGATSNSPLHF. The CDR3 DNA is TGTGCCAGTATGAAGGGGGCGACCTCAAATTCACCCCTCCACTTT. Based on the CDR3 plus reference TRBV19 and TRBJ1-6, the full variable domain is DGGITQSPKYLFRKEGQNVTLSCEQNLNHDAMYWYRQDPGQGLRLIYYSQIVNDFQKGDIAEGYSVSREKKESFPLTVTSAQKNPTAFYLCASMKGATSNSPLHFGNGTRLTVT.